Below are 7 T cell receptor beta chains sequenced from a single sample in a study of cytomegalovirus exposure and HLA in healthy donors. Sequencing was performed with immunoSEQ multiplex PCR; in TCRdb, only in-frame clones are kept and a portion is missing. The table records 120,000 or so clones, about nine tenths of them present only once. Sequencing was carried out using PBMCs. Receptors were obtained from a woman aged 18-35 years in good health and CMV-seronegative.

The chain is built from TRBV28 and TRBJ1-2, with D possibly being TRBD1 (5 bases). Germline CDR1 and CDR2: MDHEN and SYDVKM. There are 13 residues in the CDR3. V lost 4 bases to trimming and J lost 1 base, with 7 bases between them. The CDR3 here is CASSSGGNYGYTF. The CDR3 DNA is TGTGCCAGCAGTTCGGGGGGTAACTATGGCTACACCTTC.

The genes are TRBV30 and TRBJ2-3; D is ambiguous. This CDR3 contains 12 residues. Trimming took off 6 bases at V and 6 bases at J, with 13 bases between the two ends. Germline V CDR1 and CDR2: GTSNPN, SVGIG (reference sequence). The CDR3 region is CACPVGRDTQYF. As DNA, the CDR3 is TGTGCCTGCCCGGTGGGCAGGGATACGCAGTATTTT.

V usage is TRBV6-5 and J usage is TRBJ1-2; 7 bases fit TRBD1. Germline V lookup: CDR1 MNHEY, CDR2 SVGAGI. V lost 2 bases to trimming and J lost 4 bases; unmatched junction nucleotides: 4. The CDR3 runs 14 residues. CDR3 nucleotide sequence: TGTGCCAGCAGTTACGGCAGGGGGGCCTATGGCTACACCTTC. This encodes CASSYGRGAYGYTF.

This chain connects TRBV7-2 to TRBJ2-1; D ambiguous. Trimming took off 1 base at V and 5 bases at J, with 15 bases between the two ends. Germline CDR1 reads SGHTA; CDR2 reads FQGNSA. The CDR3 length is 16 residues. The CDR3 region is CASSLGSTSPHNEQFF. The CDR3, as DNA: TGTGCCAGCAGCTTAGGGTCCACGAGCCCACACAATGAGCAGTTCTTC.

The genes are TRBV4-1 and TRBJ1-1; D perhaps matches TRBD1 (6 bases). The CDR3 is made up of 21 amino acids. The V gene's germline CDR1 is MGHRA and CDR2 YSYEKL. The V end was cut by 3 bases, the J end by 1 base, with 30 bases between. The CDR3 DNA reads TGCGCCAGCAGCCAGCCCCCCCCTAGTGACAGGTTATTAGGAGGGAACACTGAAGCTTTCTTT. Translated, it gives CASSQPPPSDRLLGGNTEAFF.

This chain links TRBV6-6 with TRBJ2-2; 10 bases match TRBD1. V gave up 7 bases and J gave up 5 bases; unmatched junction bases: 7. Germline V gene lookup returns CDR1 MNHNY and CDR2 SVGAGI (reference sequence). This CDR3 has 15 residues. CDR3 coding DNA: TGTGCCAGCAACTTCGGACAGGGGGAAACCGGGGAGCTGTTTTTT. Protein product: CASNFGQGETGELFF.

The chain recombines TRBV2 with TRBJ2-7; possibly TRBD2 for D (6 bases). The germline V gene encodes CDR1 SNHLY and CDR2 FYNNEI. The CDR3 has 12 amino acids. V lost 6 bases, J lost 6 bases, and 12 bases lay in between. The CDR3 here is CASSGGAREQYF. The DNA for the CDR3 is TGTGCCAGCAGCGGCGGGGCTCGCGAGCAGTACTTC.